This is a list of T cell receptor beta chains from one sample in a study of Graves' ophthalmopathy and Graves' hyperthyroidism. TCRdb analysed the multiplex PCR reads with MiXCR anew, one entry per CDR3 protein. The sample comprises approximately 540,000 distinct CDR3 sequences, about 35% of which are singletons, and approximately 4.1% rests with the top ten. The sample consisted of peripheral blood or thyroid tissue (not recorded which). The receptors derive from an adult man with Graves' hyperthyroidism. Each CDR3 is given with its conserved first and last residue. The order of the fields is CDR3 length, clone size, D gene, V gene, J gene, CDR3 DNA, CDR3 protein. A D gene is named only where the DNA matches it firmly. Not every row has a clone size; where given, it reads once, few, many or a size class.

>15|few|TRBD2|TRBV12-3/TRBV12-4|TRBJ2-7
TGTGCCAGCACTCTTAGCGGGGGGCCCGCCTACGAGCAGTACTTC
CASTLSGGPAYEQYF
>15|many|-|TRBV7-9|TRBJ2-5
TGTGCCAGCAGCGCTTTAAGGGCGGACCAAGAGACCCAGTACTTC
CASSALRADQETQYF
>16|many|TRBD2|TRBV10-3|TRBJ2-5
TGTGCCATCAGGGGAAATAGCGGGAGAGGCCAAGAGACCCAGTACTTC
CAIRGNSGRGQETQYF
>16|-|-|TRBV10-3|TRBJ2-2
TGTGCCAGCAGTTTAGTGTACAGGATGGACACCGGGGAGCTGTTTTTT
CASSLVYRMDTGELFF
>13|many|-|TRBV25-1|TRBJ1-5
TGTGCCAGCAGTTTTGGCCTCAATCAGCCCCAGCATTTT
CASSFGLNQPQHF
>15|few|-|TRBV2|TRBJ2-3
TGTGCCAGCAGGCAACGGACGACCCCGGGTGATACGCAGTATTTT
CASRQRTTPGDTQYF
>13|-|TRBD1|TRBV29-1|TRBJ2-7
TGCAGCGTTGAAGATCGCAGGGGGTCCGAGCAGTACTTC
CSVEDRRGSEQYF
>14|many|-|TRBV20-1|TRBJ1-3
TGCAGTGCTAGAGTGGTGGGTTCTGGAAACACCATATATTTT
CSARVVGSGNTIYF
>13|-|-|TRBV29-1|TRBJ1-2
TGCAGCGTCCGTCCCAAGGGAAACTATGGCTACACCTTC
CSVRPKGNYGYTF
>14|many|-|TRBV24-1|TRBJ1-5
TGTGCCACCAGTGATTCGGGTAGCAATCAGCCCCAGCATTTT
CATSDSGSNQPQHF
>14|-|-|TRBV25-1|TRBJ2-5
TGTGCCAGCAGTGACCCCAGGGTGGGGGAGACCCAGTACTTC
CASSDPRVGETQYF
>16|many|-|TRBV9|TRBJ2-2
TGTGCCAGCAGCGTAGAAGGGGCCTCCCACACCGGGGAGCTGTTTTTT
CASSVEGASHTGELFF
>13|many|-|TRBV2|TRBJ1-4
TGTGCCTCTGGGACAACTTATAATGAAAAACTGTTTTTT
CASGTTYNEKLFF
>13|few|-|TRBV27|TRBJ2-7
TGTGCCAGCAGTCCCCAGGGTACCCACGAGCAGTACTTC
CASSPQGTHEQYF
>15|many|TRBD1|TRBV19|TRBJ1-1
TGTGCCAGTAGTGTAGGACAGGCGATGAACACTGAAGCTTTCTTT
CASSVGQAMNTEAFF
>12|-|-|TRBV20-1|TRBJ2-3
TGCGGTGCTAGAGATCCGCCTCATACGCAGTATTTT
CGARDPPHTQYF
>15|many|-|TRBV2|TRBJ2-5
TGTGCCAGCAGTGATTCCCTGGGGGGCCAAGAGACCCAGTACTTC
CASSDSLGGQETQYF
>14|many|-|TRBV10-2|TRBJ2-7
TGCGCCAGCAGTGAGTCGCCGGGAGTTCCCGAGCAGTACTTC
CASSESPGVPEQYF
>11|-|-|TRBV7-6|TRBJ2-7
TGTGCCAGCTCCGCCCGGGACGAGCAGTACTTC
CASSARDEQYF